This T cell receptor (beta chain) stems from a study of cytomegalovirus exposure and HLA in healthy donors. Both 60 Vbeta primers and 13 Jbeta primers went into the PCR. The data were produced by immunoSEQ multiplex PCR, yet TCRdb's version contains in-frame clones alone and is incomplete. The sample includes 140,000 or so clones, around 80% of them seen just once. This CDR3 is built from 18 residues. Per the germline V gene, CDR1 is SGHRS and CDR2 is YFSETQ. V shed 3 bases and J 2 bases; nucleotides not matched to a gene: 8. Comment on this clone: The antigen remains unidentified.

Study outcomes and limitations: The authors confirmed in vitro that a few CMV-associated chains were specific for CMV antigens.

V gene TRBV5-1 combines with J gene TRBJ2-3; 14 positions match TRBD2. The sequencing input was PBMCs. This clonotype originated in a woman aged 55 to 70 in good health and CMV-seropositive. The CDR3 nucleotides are TGCGCCAGCAGCTCCGGACTAGCGGGGGGCCTTATCACAGATACGCAGTATTTT. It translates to CASSSGLAGGLITDTQYF.